This T cell receptor beta chain stems from a study of identical twins. Findings of the study overall: Where beta out-of-frame sequences were concerned, excess twin sharing was weaker. Possibly, invariant MAIT and iNKT cells partly confounded zero-insertion analyses. Memory repertoires lacked the insertion deficit that abundant cord blood beta clonotypes showed.

On this clonotype itself: Its antigen is unknown.

Unique molecular identifiers were present on the cDNA, which also gained a universal primer site by template switching. MiXCR, applied by TCRdb to the 5' RACE reads, yields one record per CDR3 protein. Seen here are roughly 1,500,000 distinct CDR3 sequences, under 35% observed once, and the top ten hold about 0.25%. Germline assignment: CDR1 KGHSH and CDR2 LQKENI. There are 15 residues in the CDR3. J lost 8 bases, V lost 3 bases, and 6 bases had no gene match. This receptor was identified in a newborn girl in good health. Input material: cord blood. J is TRBJ2-1 and V is TRBV18; TRBD1 aligns across 11 bases. The CDR3: CASSPGQGANYEQFF. Here the CDR3 DNA reads TGTGCCAGCTCACCCGGACAGGGGGCGAACTATGAGCAGTTCTTC. Using reference TRBV18 and TRBJ2-1 for the parts outside the CDR3, the full variable domain is NAGVMQNPRHLVRRRGQEARLRCSPMKGHSHVYWYRQLPEEGLKFMVYLQKENIIDESGMPKERFSAEFPKEGPSILRIQQVVRGDSAAYFCASSPGQGANYEQFFGPGTRLTVL.